This T cell receptor (beta chain) is drawn from a study of graft-versus-host responses after intestinal transplantation. Study in general: All recipients were transplanted with multivisceral, liver-intestinal, or isolated intestinal grafts. All of the recipients had induction that used anti-thymocyte globulin, then tacrolimus and steroids for about 3 years.

The CDR3 extends over 15 amino acids. The V segment lost 5 bases and the J segment 2 bases; nucleotides outside the gene matches: 6. CDR1 MNHNS and CDR2 SASEGT come from the germline V gene. As regards this clone: Antigen: not known.

Profiling relied on immunoSEQ multiplex PCR, and the TCRdb table lists in-frame clones only, not all of them. The sample records around 90,000 clones, 94% being singletons. The gene calls are TRBV6-1 and TRBJ1-3; 7 nucleotides agree with TRBD1. The sample consisted of unstimulated CD4+ T cells sorted from spleen or lymph node cells, taken before transplant. The receptor was derived from a human donor who was the organ donor for an intestinal transplant. The CDR3 here is CASSSDTGAGNTIYF. For the CDR3, the DNA is TGTGCCAGCAGTTCCGACACAGGGGCTGGAAACACCATATATTTT.